The 2 T cell receptor beta chains reported below all come from one sample, sequenced in a study of cytomegalovirus exposure and HLA in healthy donors. The PCR made use of 60 Vbeta and 13 Jbeta primers. Profiling relied on immunoSEQ multiplex PCR, and the TCRdb table lists in-frame clones only, not all of them. Here the sample table reports about 210,000 clones. Specimen: PBMCs. The receptors originated from a woman in her thirties in good health and CMV-seropositive.

The chain employs TRBV6-5 and TRBJ2-5, with D tentatively TRBD2 (5 bases). The V gene's germline CDR1 is MNHEY and CDR2 SVGAGI. The CDR3 has 15 residues. V was pared by 8 bases and J by 1 base, with 17 bases between. The CDR3 DNA reads as TGTGCCAGCCGGGGAACGGGGTACCCCCAAGAGACCCAGTACTTC. Protein sequence: CASRGTGYPQETQYF.

The gene calls are TRBV4-3 and TRBJ1-2; tentatively, D is TRBD1 (5 bases). Trimming stripped 4 bases from V and 5 bases from J, with 8 bases between. This CDR3 is 12 amino acids long. CDR1 and CDR2 (germline): LGHNA, YSLEER. CDR3 region: CASSPSGYGYTF. As DNA, the CDR3 is TGCGCCAGCAGCCCCTCAGGGTATGGCTACACCTTC.